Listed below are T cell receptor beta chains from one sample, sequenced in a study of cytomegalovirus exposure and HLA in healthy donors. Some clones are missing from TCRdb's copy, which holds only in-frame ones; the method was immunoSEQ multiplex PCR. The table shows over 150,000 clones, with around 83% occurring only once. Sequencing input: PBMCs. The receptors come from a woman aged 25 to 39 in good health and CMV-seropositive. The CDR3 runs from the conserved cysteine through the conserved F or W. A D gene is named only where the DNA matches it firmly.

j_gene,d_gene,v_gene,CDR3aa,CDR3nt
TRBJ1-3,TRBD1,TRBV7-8,CASSLQGDYGNTIYF,TGTGCCAGCAGCTTGCAGGGGGATTACGGAAACACCATATATTTT
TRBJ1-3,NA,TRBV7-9,CASSPSDSFWSGNTIYF,TGTGCCAGCAGCCCGTCGGACAGTTTTTGGTCTGGAAACACCATATATTTT
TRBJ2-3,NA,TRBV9,CASAEAQDTQYF,TGTGCCAGCGCGGAAGCGCAGGATACGCAGTATTTT
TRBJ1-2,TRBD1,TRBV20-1,CMVDRGRGYTF,TGCATGGTGGACAGGGGACGCGGCTACACCTTC
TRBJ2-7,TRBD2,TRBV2,CASVAGVFDEQYF,TGTGCCAGCGTAGCGGGGGTTTTCGACGAGCAGTACTTC
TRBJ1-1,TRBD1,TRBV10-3,CAISEPGQGDTEAFF,TGTGCCATCAGTGAGCCGGGACAGGGGGACACTGAAGCTTTCTTT
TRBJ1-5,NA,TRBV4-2,CASSQDRGWNQPQHF,TGTGCCAGCAGCCAAGATCGGGGATGGAATCAGCCCCAGCATTTT
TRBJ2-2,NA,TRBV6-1,CASSEVAGELFF,TGTGCCAGCAGTGAAGTAGCCGGGGAGCTGTTTTTT
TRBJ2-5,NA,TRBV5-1,CASSLIREETQYF,TGCGCCAGCAGCTTGATAAGAGAAGAGACCCAGTACTTC
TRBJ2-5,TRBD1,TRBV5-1,CASSATGTGTPETQYF,TGCGCCAGCAGCGCTACCGGGACAGGGACCCCGGAGACCCAGTACTTC
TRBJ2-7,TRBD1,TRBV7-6,CASSFMTGGGEQYF,TGTGCCAGCAGCTTCATGACAGGGGGCGGTGAGCAGTACTTC
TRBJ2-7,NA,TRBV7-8,CASSLDSEQYF,TGTGCCAGCAGCCTTGACTCCGAGCAGTACTTC
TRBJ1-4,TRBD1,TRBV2,CASSETGGEVDEKLFF,TGTGCCAGCAGTGAGACAGGGGGCGAAGTGGACGAAAAACTGTTTTTT
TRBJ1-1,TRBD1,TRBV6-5,CASSHRGGTEAFF,TGTGCCAGCAGTCACAGGGGAGGAACTGAAGCTTTCTTT
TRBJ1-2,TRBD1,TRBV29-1,CSVGDSSGYTF,TGCAGCGTCGGGGACAGCTCTGGCTACACCTTC